This TCR beta chain was obtained from a study of CD8+CD57+ T cells in acquired aplastic anemia. As for this clonotype: What it binds is not known.

Patients sequenced had flow cytometry evidence of CD8+CD57+ cell expansion. Each patient had severe acquired aplastic anemia. General study points: Patients had fewer than 35 CD8+ CDR3 sequences in common with controls (the shared set).

Template material for TCR beta VDJ and CDR3 profiling consisted of genomic DNA. TCRdb reanalysed the reads using MiXCR and keeps one entry per CDR3 protein. Among hundreds of thousands of distinct CDR3 sequences, 82% were seen once, and the ten largest hold around 40%. The CDR3 totals 14 residues. The V gene end was trimmed by 5 bases and the J gene end by 5 bases; junction bases not matched to a gene: 9. CDR1 is DFQATT and CDR2 is SNEGSKA in the germline V gene (reference sequence). Sequencing input: sorted CD4+, CD8+, or CD8+CD57+ T cells (not recorded which) from PBMCs. This sequence was found in a human donor with aplastic anemia. The chain recombines TRBV20-1 with TRBJ2-5; TRBD1 aligns across 9 bases. The CDR3 DNA follows: TGCAGTGCTCCGGACAGGGGAGGTCATGAGACCCAGTACTTC. Amino acids: CSAPDRGGHETQYF.